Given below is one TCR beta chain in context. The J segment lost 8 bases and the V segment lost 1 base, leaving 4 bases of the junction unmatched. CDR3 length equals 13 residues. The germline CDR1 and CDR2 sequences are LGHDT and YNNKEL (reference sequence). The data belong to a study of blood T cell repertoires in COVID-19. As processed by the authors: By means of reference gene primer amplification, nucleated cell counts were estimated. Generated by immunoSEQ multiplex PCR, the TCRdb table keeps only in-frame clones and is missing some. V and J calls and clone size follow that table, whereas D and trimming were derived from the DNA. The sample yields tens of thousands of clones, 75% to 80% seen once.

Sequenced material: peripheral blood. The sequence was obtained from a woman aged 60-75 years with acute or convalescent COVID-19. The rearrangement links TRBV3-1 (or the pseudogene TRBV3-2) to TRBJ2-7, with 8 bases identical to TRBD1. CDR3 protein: CASSQVDRGQQYF. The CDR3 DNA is TGTGCCAGCAGCCAAGTCGACAGGGGACAGCAGTACTTC.